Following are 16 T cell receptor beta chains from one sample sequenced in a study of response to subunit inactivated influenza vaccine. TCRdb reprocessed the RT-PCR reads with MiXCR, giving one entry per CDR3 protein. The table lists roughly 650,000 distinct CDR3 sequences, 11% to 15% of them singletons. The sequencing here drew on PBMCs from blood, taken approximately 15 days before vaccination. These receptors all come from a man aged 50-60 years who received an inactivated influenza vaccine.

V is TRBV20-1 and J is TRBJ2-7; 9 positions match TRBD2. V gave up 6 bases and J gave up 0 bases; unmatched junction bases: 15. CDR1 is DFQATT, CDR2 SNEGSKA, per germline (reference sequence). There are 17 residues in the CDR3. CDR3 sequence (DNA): TGCAGTGCCGGAACTCAGCGGGAGGTCACCCTCTCCTACGAGCAGTACTTC. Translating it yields CSAGTQREVTLSYEQYF.

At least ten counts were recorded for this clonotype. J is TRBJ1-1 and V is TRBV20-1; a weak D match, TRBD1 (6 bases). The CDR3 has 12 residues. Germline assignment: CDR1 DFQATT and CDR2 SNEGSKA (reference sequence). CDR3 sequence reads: CRGLTGMGYAFF. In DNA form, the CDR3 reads TGCAGGGGGTTAACAGGGATGGGATATGCTTTCTTT.

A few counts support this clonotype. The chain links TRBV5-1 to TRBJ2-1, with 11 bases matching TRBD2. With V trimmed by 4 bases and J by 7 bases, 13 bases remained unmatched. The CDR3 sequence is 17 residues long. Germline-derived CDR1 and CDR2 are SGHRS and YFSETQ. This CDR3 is CASSPRTSGWLGNEQFF. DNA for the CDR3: TGCGCCAGCAGCCCGCGGACTAGCGGGTGGTTGGGAAATGAGCAGTTCTTC.

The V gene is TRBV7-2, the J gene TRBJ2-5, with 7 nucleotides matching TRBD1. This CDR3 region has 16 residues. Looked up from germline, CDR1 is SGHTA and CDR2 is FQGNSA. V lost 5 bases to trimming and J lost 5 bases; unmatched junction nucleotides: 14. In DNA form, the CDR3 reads TGTGCCAGCAGCGTAACCCGACAGGGATCCAGGGAGACCCAGTACTTC. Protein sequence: CASSVTRQGSRETQYF. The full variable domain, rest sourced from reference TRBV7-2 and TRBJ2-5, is GAGVSQSPSNKVTEKGKDVELRCDPISGHTALYWYRQSLGQGLEFLIYFQGNSAPDKSGLPSDRFSAERTGGSVSTLTIQRTQQEDSAVYLCASSVTRQGSRETQYFGPGTRLLVL.

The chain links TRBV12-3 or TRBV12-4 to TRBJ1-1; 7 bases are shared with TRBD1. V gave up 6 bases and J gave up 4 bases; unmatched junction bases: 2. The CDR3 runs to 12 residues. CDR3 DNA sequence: TGTGCCAGCAGCAGGGGGGTCACTGAAGCTTTCTTT. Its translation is CASSRGVTEAFF.

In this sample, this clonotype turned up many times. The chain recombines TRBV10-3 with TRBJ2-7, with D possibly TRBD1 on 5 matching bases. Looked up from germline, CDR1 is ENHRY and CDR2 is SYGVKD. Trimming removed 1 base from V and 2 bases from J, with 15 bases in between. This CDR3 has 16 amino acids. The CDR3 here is CAISELKDQGPYEQYF. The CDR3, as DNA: TGTGCCATCAGTGAGTTGAAAGACCAGGGCCCCTACGAGCAGTACTTC.

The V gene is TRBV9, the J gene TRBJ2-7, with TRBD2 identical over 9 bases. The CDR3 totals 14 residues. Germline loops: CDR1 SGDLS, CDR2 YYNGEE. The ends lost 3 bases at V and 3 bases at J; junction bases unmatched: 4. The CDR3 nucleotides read TGTGCCAGCAGCGGAGCGGGAGGCGGCTACGAGCAGTACTTC. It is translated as CASSGAGGGYEQYF.

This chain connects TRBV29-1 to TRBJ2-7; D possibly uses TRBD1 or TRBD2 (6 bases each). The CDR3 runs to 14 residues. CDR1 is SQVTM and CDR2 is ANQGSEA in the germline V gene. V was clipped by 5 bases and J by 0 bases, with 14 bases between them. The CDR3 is CSVFIGGISYEQYF. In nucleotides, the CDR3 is TGCAGCGTTTTCATAGGGGGGATCTCCTACGAGCAGTACTTC.

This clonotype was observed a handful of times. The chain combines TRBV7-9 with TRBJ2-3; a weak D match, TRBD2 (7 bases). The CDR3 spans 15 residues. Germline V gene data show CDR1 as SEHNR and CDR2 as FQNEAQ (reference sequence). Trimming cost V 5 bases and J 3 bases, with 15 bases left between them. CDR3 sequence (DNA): TGTGCCAGCAGCCCCCGGGGGGCGCCGACAGATACGCAGTATTTT. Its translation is CASSPRGAPTDTQYF.

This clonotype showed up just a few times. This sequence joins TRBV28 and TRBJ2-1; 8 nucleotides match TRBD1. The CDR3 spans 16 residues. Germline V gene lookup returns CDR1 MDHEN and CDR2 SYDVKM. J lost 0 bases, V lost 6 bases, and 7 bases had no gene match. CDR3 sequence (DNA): TGTGCCAGCAGCGCCTCCGGGACAGGCTCCTACAATGAGCAGTTCTTC. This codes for CASSASGTGSYNEQFF.

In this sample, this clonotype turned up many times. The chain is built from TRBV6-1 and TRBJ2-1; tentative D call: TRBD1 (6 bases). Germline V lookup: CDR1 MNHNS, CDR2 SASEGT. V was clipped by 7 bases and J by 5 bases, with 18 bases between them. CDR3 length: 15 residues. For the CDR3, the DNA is TGTGCCAGCAAGTCATCACAGGGTGGCCACAATGAGCAGTTCTTC. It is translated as CASKSSQGGHNEQFF.

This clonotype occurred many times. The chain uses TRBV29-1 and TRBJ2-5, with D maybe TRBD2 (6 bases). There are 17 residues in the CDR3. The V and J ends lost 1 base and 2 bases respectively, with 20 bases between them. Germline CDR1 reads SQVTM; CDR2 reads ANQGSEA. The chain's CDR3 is CSVEAPGGGRLQETQYF. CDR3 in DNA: TGCAGCGTTGAAGCCCCCGGAGGAGGGAGGCTGCAAGAGACCCAGTACTTC.

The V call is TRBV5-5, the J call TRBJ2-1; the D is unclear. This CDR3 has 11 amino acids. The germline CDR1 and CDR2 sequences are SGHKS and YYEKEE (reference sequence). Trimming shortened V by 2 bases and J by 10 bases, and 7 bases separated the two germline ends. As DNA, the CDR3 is TGTGCCAGCAGCTTCACGCGCGAGCAGTTCTTC. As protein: CASSFTREQFF.

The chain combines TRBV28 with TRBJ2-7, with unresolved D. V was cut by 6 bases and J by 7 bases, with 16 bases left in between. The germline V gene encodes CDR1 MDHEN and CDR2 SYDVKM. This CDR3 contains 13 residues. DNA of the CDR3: TGTGCCAGCAGCCCTGGGGTGGCGAGGGAGCAGTACTTC. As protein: CASSPGVAREQYF. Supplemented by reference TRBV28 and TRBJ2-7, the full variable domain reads DVKVTQSSRYLVKRTGEKVFLECVQDMDHENMFWYRQDPGLGLRLIYFSYDVKMKEKGDIPEGYSVSREKKERFSLILESASTNQTSMYLCASSPGVAREQYFGPGTRLTVT.

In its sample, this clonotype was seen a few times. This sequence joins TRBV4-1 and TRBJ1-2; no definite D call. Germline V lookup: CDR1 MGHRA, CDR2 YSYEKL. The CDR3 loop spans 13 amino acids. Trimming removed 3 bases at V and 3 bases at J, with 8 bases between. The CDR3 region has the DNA TGCGCCAGCAGCCACGGACTGTACTATGGCTACACCTTC. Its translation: CASSHGLYYGYTF.

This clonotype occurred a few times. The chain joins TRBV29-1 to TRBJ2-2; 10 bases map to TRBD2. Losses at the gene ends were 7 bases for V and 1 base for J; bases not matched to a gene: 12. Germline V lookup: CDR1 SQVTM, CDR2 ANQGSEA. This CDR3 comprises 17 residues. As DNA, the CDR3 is TGCAGCGCCCATTTAGCGGGGGGCCGAATGAACACCGGGGAGCTGTTTTTT. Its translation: CSAHLAGGRMNTGELFF.